The table lists the clone carrying this T cell receptor beta chain with many counts. This sample stems from a study of blood T cell repertoires in COVID-19. The overall study: The United States, Italy and Spain provided the acute and convalescent COVID-19 samples. PBMCs, B-cell-depleted T cells, or T cells provided the cDNA or gDNA that made up the material.

After removal of 6 bases from V and 3 bases from J, the junction contained 10 bases not matched to a gene. CDR1 and CDR2 (germline): MNHEY, SVGAGI. The CDR3 spans 15 residues. Participant-reported clinical history was the basis for cohort assignment. A COVID-19 case was met by exposed participants within 2 weeks before study entry. Sequencing used immunoSEQ multiplex PCR; TCRdb keeps in-frame clones, though not all of them. The table has about 180,000 clones, over 70% seen once. Specimen: PBMCs or T cells enriched from blood (not recorded which). V is TRBV6-5 and J is TRBJ1-2; 7 nucleotides match TRBD1. The sequence was collected from a man between 60 and 75 years old who had been exposed to COVID-19. CDR3 nucleotides: TGTGCCAGCAGCCCCGGGGCAGGGGGTGACTATGGCTACACCTTC. It translates to CASSPGAGGDYGYTF.